This T cell receptor beta chain was found in a study of T-cell memory formation after mild COVID-19. Broader study findings: The second-wave clones peaking on day 37 were not confirmed as SARS-CoV-2-specific. A second wave expanding day 15 to 37 was CD4+-biased; contracting clones were balanced.

The CDR3 has 15 residues. The germline gives CDR1 SGHVS, CDR2 FNYEAQ. Trimming pared 1 base from V and 1 base from J, leaving 7 bases between. About this clonotype itself: Its antigen is as yet unknown.

TCR alpha and TCR beta cDNA libraries carrying sample barcodes and UMIs were produced by 5'RACE using constant-segment primers. TCRdb fed the 5' RACE reads into MiXCR, producing one record per CDR3 protein. The table has fewer than 250,000 distinct CDR3 sequences, roughly a tenth seen once. The chain uses TRBV7-6 and TRBJ2-2; D is possibly TRBD2 (6 bases). The source of this sequence is a young man who had mild COVID-19 (a few samples of this study predate the infection). Cell type and time point are not known. Sequencing was carried out using PBMCs or a T cell subset sorted from them (not recorded which). As DNA, the CDR3 is TGTGCCAGCAGCTTAGGGGGGGTGAACACCGGGGAGCTGTTTTTT. Its protein is CASSLGGVNTGELFF.